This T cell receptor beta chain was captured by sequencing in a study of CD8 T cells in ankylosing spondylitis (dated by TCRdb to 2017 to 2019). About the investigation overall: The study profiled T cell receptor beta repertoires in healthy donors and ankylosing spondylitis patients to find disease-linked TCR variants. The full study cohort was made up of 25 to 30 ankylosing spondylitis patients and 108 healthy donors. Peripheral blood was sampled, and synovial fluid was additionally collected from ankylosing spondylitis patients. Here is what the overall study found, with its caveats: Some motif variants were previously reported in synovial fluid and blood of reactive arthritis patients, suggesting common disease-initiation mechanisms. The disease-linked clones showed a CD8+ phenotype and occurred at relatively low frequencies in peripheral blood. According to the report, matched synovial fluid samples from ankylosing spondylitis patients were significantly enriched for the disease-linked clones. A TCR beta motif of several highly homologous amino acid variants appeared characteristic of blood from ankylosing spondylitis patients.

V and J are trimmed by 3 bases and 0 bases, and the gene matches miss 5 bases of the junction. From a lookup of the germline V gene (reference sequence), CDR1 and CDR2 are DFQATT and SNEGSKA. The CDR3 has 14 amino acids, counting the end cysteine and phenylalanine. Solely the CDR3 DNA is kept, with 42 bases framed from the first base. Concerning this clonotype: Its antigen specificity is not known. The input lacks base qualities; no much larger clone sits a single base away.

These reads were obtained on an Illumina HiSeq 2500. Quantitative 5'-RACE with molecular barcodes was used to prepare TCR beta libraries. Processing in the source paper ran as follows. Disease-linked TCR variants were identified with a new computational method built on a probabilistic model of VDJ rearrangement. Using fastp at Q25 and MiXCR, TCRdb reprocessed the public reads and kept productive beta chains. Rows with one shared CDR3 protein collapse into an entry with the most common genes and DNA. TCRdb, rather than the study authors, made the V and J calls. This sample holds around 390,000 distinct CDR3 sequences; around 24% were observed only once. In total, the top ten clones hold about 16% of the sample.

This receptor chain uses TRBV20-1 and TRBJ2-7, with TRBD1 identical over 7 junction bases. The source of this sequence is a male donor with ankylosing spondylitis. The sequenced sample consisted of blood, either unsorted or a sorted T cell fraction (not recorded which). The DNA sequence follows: TGCAGTGCTAGGGAGACAGGGAACTCCTACGAGCAGTACTTC. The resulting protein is CSARETGNSYEQYF.